This TCR beta chain appears in the sequencing data of a study of T cell changes during pregnancy in multiple sclerosis. The germline V gene has CDR1 SGHTA and CDR2 FQGNSA. V trimming: 2 bases; J trimming: 3 bases; junction bases outside the gene matches: 9. CDR3 length: 17 residues. Here immunoSEQ multiplex PCR was the method, and the copy in TCRdb shows in-frame clones only, minus some. The repertoire holds about 16,000 clones, with about 86% as singletons. The chain joins TRBV7-2 to TRBJ2-3, with TRBD2 matching 9 bases. The receptor was derived from a female donor with multiple sclerosis, enrolled in a pregnancy study. The material sequenced was CD8+ T cells from peripheral blood mononuclear cells, taken in the first trimester of pregnancy. The CDR3 region is CASSLTYSGGGTDTQYF. CDR3 coding DNA: TGTGCCAGCAGCTTAACTTATAGCGGGGGAGGGACAGATACGCAGTATTTT.